The 32 T cell receptor beta chains below were found in one sample sequenced in a study of blood T cell repertoires in COVID-19. The assay was immunoSEQ multiplex PCR, and TCRdb's table has in-frame clones only and misses some. Of 470,000 or so clones in the sample, about 89% are singletons; the top ten hold around 4.4%. The sequencing input was peripheral blood. Receptor source: a woman in her thirties with acute or convalescent COVID-19.

The rearrangement links TRBV27 to TRBJ2-7, with 11 nucleotides matching TRBD2. The CDR3 sequence is 17 residues long. CDR1 is MNHEY, CDR2 SMNVEV, per germline (reference sequence). The ends lost 5 bases at V and 7 bases at J; junction bases unmatched: 16. The CDR3 coding sequence is TGTGCCAGCAGTCCACTCCCCCTAGCGGGGGGCCCGTGGGAGCAGTACTTC. Protein sequence: CASSPLPLAGGPWEQYF.

The chain's CDR3 is CASSQEPLAGGYQGYQETQYF. For the CDR3, the DNA is TGTGCCAGCAGCCAGGAACCGTTAGCGGGGGGTTACCAAGGGTACCAAGAGACCCAGTACTTC. V usage is TRBV4-2 and J usage is TRBJ2-5; TRBD2 matches 10 bases. Germline V lookup: CDR1 LGHNA, CDR2 YNFKEQ. This CDR3 is built from 21 residues. J lost 0 bases, V lost 3 bases, and 19 bases had no gene match.

The CDR3 reads CASSLDRGRFGYEQYF. The CDR3 nucleotides are TGTGCCAGCAGCCTAGACAGGGGGCGGTTTGGGTACGAGCAGTACTTC. The chain couples TRBV2 to TRBJ2-7, with 10 bases that match TRBD1. Trimming at V came to 6 bases and at J to 4 bases, leaving 12 bases not matched to a gene. The germline V gene encodes CDR1 SNHLY and CDR2 FYNNEI. This CDR3 is built from 16 residues.

J is TRBJ2-3 and V is TRBV12-5, with D possibly being TRBD1 (5 bases). V lost 5 bases, J lost 2 bases, and 11 bases lay in between. Germline V gene sequence: CDR1 LGHNT, CDR2 FRNRAP. The CDR3 sequence is 14 residues long. CDR3 amino acids: CASGPPGPTDTQYF. The CDR3 nucleotides are TGTGCTAGTGGTCCCCCAGGGCCCACAGATACGCAGTATTTT.

The genes are TRBV27 and TRBJ2-7, with a weak D call TRBD1 (6 bases). The CDR3 consists of 18 residues. Germline CDR1 and CDR2: MNHEY and SMNVEV (reference sequence). V was cut by 1 base and J by 3 bases, with 22 bases left in between. CDR3 residues: CASSLFSPHRDTYYEQYF. DNA of the CDR3: TGTGCCAGCAGTTTATTCTCCCCACACAGGGATACTTACTACGAGCAGTACTTC.

The V gene is TRBV12-3 or TRBV12-4, the J gene TRBJ1-1; D is unresolved. The V gene lost 6 bases and the J gene lost 4 bases, with 12 bases spanning the gap. The length of the CDR3 is 13 residues. The CDR3 DNA reads as TGTGCCAGCAGCCGGGGAGGGCTCACTGAAGCTTTCTTT. It codes for CASSRGGLTEAFF.

The rearrangement links TRBV5-4 to TRBJ2-3, with D maybe TRBD2 (5 bases). The ends were cut back, 2 bases at V and 0 bases at J, with 7 bases in the middle. In germline, CDR1 is SGHNT, CDR2 YYREEE (reference sequence). The length of the CDR3 is 14 residues. The CDR3 sequence: CASSLGLSTDTQYF. The CDR3 coding sequence is TGTGCCAGCAGCTTAGGACTGAGCACAGATACGCAGTATTTT.

This clone was detected once. This CDR3 reads CASSSGTHYEQYF. CDR3 in DNA: TGTGCCAGCTCGTCCGGGACACACTACGAGCAGTACTTC. The V and J genes are TRBV18 and TRBJ2-7, with D perhaps TRBD1 (6 bases). Trimming stripped 6 bases from V and 3 bases from J, with 12 bases between. CDR1 and CDR2 from the germline V gene are KGHSH and LQKENI. The CDR3 has 13 residues. Supplemented by reference TRBV18 and TRBJ2-7, the full variable domain reads NAGVMQNPRHLVRRRGQEARLRCSPMKGHSHVYWYRQLPEEGLKFMVYLQKENIIDESGMPKERFSAEFPKEGPSILRIQQVVRGDSAAYFCASSSGTHYEQYFGPGTRLTVT.

This rearrangement joins TRBV5-4 to TRBJ2-5; D perhaps matches TRBD2 (5 bases). V was shortened by 8 bases and J by 3 bases, with 23 bases between the two germline ends. CDR1 and CDR2 from the germline V gene are SGHNT and YYREEE (reference sequence). This CDR3 is built from 16 residues. Here the CDR3 DNA reads TGTGCCAGGAATGCCCTACTTCCAGCGGCGAAAGAGACCCAGTACTTC. This codes for CARNALLPAAKETQYF.

The chain employs TRBV5-1 and TRBJ2-7; 9 bases fit TRBD1. CDR3 length: 14 residues. Germline assignment: CDR1 SGHRS and CDR2 YFSETQ. V was pared by 7 bases and J by 9 bases, with 14 bases of the junction left unmatched. Here the CDR3 reads CASGPGQGTARQYF. CDR3 coding DNA: TGCGCCAGCGGACCGGGACAGGGAACTGCGCGGCAGTACTTC.

J is TRBJ2-5 and V is TRBV6-1, with 9 bases that match TRBD2. Germline V gives CDR1 MNHNS, CDR2 SASEGT. The CDR3 has 15 amino acids. The J segment lost 4 bases and the V segment lost 2 bases, leaving 5 bases of the junction unmatched. CDR3 region: CASSESGLAGETQYF. DNA for the CDR3: TGTGCCAGCAGTGAATCGGGACTAGCAGGAGAGACCCAGTACTTC.

This chain uses TRBV7-9 with TRBJ2-5, with D perhaps TRBD2 (5 bases). With 6 bases removed from V and 5 bases from J, the gap between germline ends came to 13 bases. The CDR3 totals 13 residues. From germline, CDR1 is SEHNR and CDR2 FQNEAQ (reference sequence). CDR3 sequence (DNA): TGTGCCAGCAGACGTAACCCGGGGGAGACCCAGTACTTC. Amino acid sequence: CASRRNPGETQYF.

The chain couples TRBV5-1 to TRBJ1-1, with D unresolved. Trimming shortened V by 5 bases and J by 1 base, and 12 bases separated the two germline ends. CDR1 and CDR2 (germline): SGHRS, YFSETQ. The CDR3 is 14 amino acids. The CDR3 region has the DNA TGCGCCAGCAGGCCGACCCCAGGGAACACTGAAGCTTTCTTT. Its protein product is CASRPTPGNTEAFF.

This chain links TRBV11-2 with TRBJ2-2; D call uncertain. The germline V and J ends were trimmed by 7 bases and 4 bases, with 22 bases remaining between them. Germline loops: CDR1 SGHAT, CDR2 FQNNGV. This CDR3 region has 17 residues. The chain's CDR3 is CASTPRSIGLSTGELFF. The DNA for the CDR3 is TGTGCCAGCACCCCGCGGTCAATAGGCCTTTCCACCGGGGAGCTGTTTTTT.

This chain connects TRBV5-4 to TRBJ2-6, with D possibly being TRBD2 (5 bases). The germline V gene has CDR1 SGHNT and CDR2 YYREEE (reference sequence). The CDR3 length is 16 residues. The V end lost 4 bases, the J end lost 2 bases, and 13 bases lay between the germline ends. The CDR3 loop is CASSAITSAGANVLTF. Here the CDR3 DNA reads TGTGCCAGCAGCGCGATAACTAGTGCTGGGGCCAACGTCCTGACTTTC.

V usage is TRBV6-6 and J usage is TRBJ2-1; TRBD1 aligns across 7 bases. J lost 4 bases, V lost 2 bases, and 5 bases had no gene match. Germline V gene sequence: CDR1 MNHNY, CDR2 SVGAGI (reference sequence). This CDR3 is built from 15 residues. CDR3 residues: CASSYRQGKYNEQFF. DNA of the CDR3: TGTGCCAGCAGTTACCGACAGGGAAAGTACAATGAGCAGTTCTTC.

This clone was counted once. V is TRBV5-6 and J is TRBJ2-5; possibly TRBD1 for D (6 bases). The CDR3 runs to 15 residues. Per germline, CDR1 SGHDT and CDR2 YYEEEE. The V end lost 5 bases, the J end lost 7 bases, and 21 bases lay between the germline ends. CDR3 in DNA: TGTGCCAGCAGTTACACCGGGACATTAAGGGGGACCCAGTACTTC. Translating it yields CASSYTGTLRGTQYF.

This chain connects TRBV11-2 to TRBJ1-2; 7 nucleotides match TRBD1. The length of the CDR3 is 15 residues. With V trimmed by 7 bases and J by 8 bases, 16 bases remained unmatched. CDR1 and CDR2 from the germline V gene are SGHAT and FQNNGV. Here the CDR3 reads CASTPMEGAGIGYTF. The CDR3 region has the DNA TGTGCCAGCACCCCCATGGAGGGGGCAGGAATCGGCTACACCTTC.

V is TRBV23-1 and J is TRBJ2-7; D may be TRBD1 (6 bases). TRBV23-1 is treated as an ORF (open reading frame) with a function not yet certain. The ends were cut back, 10 bases at V and 2 bases at J, with 15 bases in the middle. The CDR3 is 13 residues long. The CDR3 DNA reads as TGCGCCACTGACAGGATAAACCCCTACGAGCAGTACTTC. Its translation: CATDRINPYEQYF.

The chain recombines TRBV6-5 with TRBJ2-3; 8 bases fit TRBD2. The V gene end was trimmed by 7 bases and the J gene end by 5 bases; junction bases not matched to a gene: 8. CDR3 size: 14 residues. Per the germline V gene, CDR1 is MNHEY and CDR2 is SVGAGI. Written as DNA, the CDR3 is TGTGCCAGCAACGGCGGGGGGTTGTTAGATACGCAGTATTTT. This gives the protein CASNGGGLLDTQYF.

J is TRBJ2-1 and V is TRBV5-6; 9 bases align to TRBD1. This CDR3 has 14 residues. V was pared by 7 bases and J by 0 bases, with 2 bases of the junction left unmatched. The germline V gene has CDR1 SGHDT and CDR2 YYEEEE. CDR3 nucleotide sequence: TGTGCCAGCGACAGGGGGTCCTCCTACAATGAGCAGTTCTTC. Protein sequence: CASDRGSSYNEQFF.

The V gene is TRBV5-6, the J gene TRBJ1-6, with TRBD1 identical over 9 bases. Germline CDR1 and CDR2: SGHDT and YYEEEE. Germline trimming cut 0 bases from V and 12 bases from J; bases unmatched to any gene: 4. The CDR3 spans 14 residues. CDR3 residues: CASSLGDRDLPLHF. The CDR3 coding sequence is TGTGCCAGCAGCTTGGGGGACAGGGATTTACCCCTCCACTTT.

The chain carries TRBV15 and TRBJ1-5, with 7 bases matching TRBD1. Germline CDR1 LNHNV, CDR2 YYDKDF (reference sequence). V trimming: 2 bases; J trimming: 5 bases; junction bases outside the gene matches: 9. This CDR3 has 16 amino acids. The CDR3 spells CATSRIGRGLHQPQHF. In DNA form, the CDR3 reads TGTGCCACCAGCAGAATTGGTAGGGGGCTTCATCAGCCCCAGCATTTT.

The genes are TRBV10-3 and TRBJ1-1; D is ambiguous. The CDR3 extends over 13 amino acids. V was pared by 2 bases and J by 7 bases, with 11 bases between. Germline CDR1 is ENHRY and CDR2 is SYGVKD. Here the CDR3 reads CAISEAGRDEAFF. The CDR3 nucleotides read TGTGCCATCAGTGAGGCGGGTCGGGATGAAGCTTTCTTT.

The rearrangement joins TRBV7-9 to TRBJ1-2; 7 nucleotides line up with TRBD1. With V trimmed by 5 bases and J by 6 bases, 9 bases remained unmatched. Per germline, CDR1 SEHNR and CDR2 FQNEAQ (reference sequence). The CDR3 sequence is 14 residues long. CDR3 sequence reads: CASSIPDRDHGYTF. Here the CDR3 DNA reads TGTGCCAGCAGCATTCCTGACAGGGATCATGGCTACACCTTC.

V gene TRBV10-1 combines with J gene TRBJ1-2; D uncertain. Germline V gene lookup returns CDR1 WNHNN and CDR2 SYGVQD (reference sequence). The CDR3 totals 13 residues. The V gene lost 3 bases and the J gene lost 0 bases, with 5 bases spanning the gap. CDR3 sequence: CASSDGANYGYTF. CDR3 DNA sequence: TGCGCCAGCAGTGACGGGGCTAACTATGGCTACACCTTC.

The sample holds a few counts of this clone. This chain joins TRBV5-4 and TRBJ2-5; D unclear. Germline V gene data show CDR1 as SGHNT and CDR2 as YYREEE (reference sequence). V was clipped by 4 bases and J by 0 bases, with 10 bases between them. This CDR3 comprises 14 residues. CDR3 sequence (DNA): TGTGCCAGCAGCCGTACAGTGTACCAAGAGACCCAGTACTTC. The encoded protein is CASSRTVYQETQYF.

V and J are TRBV5-8 and TRBJ2-5; D might be TRBD1 (5 bases). Looked up from germline, CDR1 is SGHTS and CDR2 is YDEGEE. The CDR3 spans 15 residues. V lost 4 bases and J lost 5, with 18 bases in between. In nucleotides, the CDR3 is TGTGCCAGCAGCGTGAAGTCCGGACAACAGGAGACCCAGTACTTC. Translated, it gives CASSVKSGQQETQYF.

The chain carries TRBV2 and TRBJ1-4; D possibly corresponds to TRBD1 (5 bases). Germline CDR1 SNHLY, CDR2 FYNNEI. This CDR3 has 15 residues. V lost 2 bases, J lost 7 bases, and 14 bases lay in between. CDR3 loop: CASSEYPGSGEKLFF. The CDR3 region has the DNA TGTGCCAGCAGTGAATACCCAGGGTCTGGTGAAAAACTGTTTTTT.

V is TRBV27 and J is TRBJ1-1, with a possible D match to TRBD1 (6 bases). This CDR3 comprises 14 residues. Germline CDR1 reads MNHEY; CDR2 reads SMNVEV (reference sequence). V gave up 6 bases and J gave up 4 bases, with 15 bases separating them. CDR3 bases: TGTGCCAGCAGCATTGGGGGGGCCGGCACTGAAGCTTTCTTT. This translates into CASSIGGAGTEAFF.

This clone occurred once. The J gene is TRBJ2-7, the V gene TRBV2, with a weak D call TRBD1 (5 bases). Germline V gene data show CDR1 as SNHLY and CDR2 as FYNNEI. The V gene lost 6 bases and the J gene lost 4 bases, with 16 bases spanning the gap. This CDR3 has 14 residues. The CDR3 spells CASRKDSGWYEQYF. CDR3 DNA: TGTGCCAGCAGGAAAGACAGTGGGTGGTACGAGCAGTACTTC.

The rearrangement joins TRBV4-1 to TRBJ2-1; 9 bases match TRBD1. The CDR3 has 15 amino acids. Per the germline V gene, CDR1 is MGHRA and CDR2 is YSYEKL. V was clipped by 3 bases and J by 9 bases; unmatched bases: 9. As DNA, the CDR3 is TGCGCCAGCAGCCAGACGGACAGGGGAAAGGGTGAGCAGTTCTTC. Its protein is CASSQTDRGKGEQFF.